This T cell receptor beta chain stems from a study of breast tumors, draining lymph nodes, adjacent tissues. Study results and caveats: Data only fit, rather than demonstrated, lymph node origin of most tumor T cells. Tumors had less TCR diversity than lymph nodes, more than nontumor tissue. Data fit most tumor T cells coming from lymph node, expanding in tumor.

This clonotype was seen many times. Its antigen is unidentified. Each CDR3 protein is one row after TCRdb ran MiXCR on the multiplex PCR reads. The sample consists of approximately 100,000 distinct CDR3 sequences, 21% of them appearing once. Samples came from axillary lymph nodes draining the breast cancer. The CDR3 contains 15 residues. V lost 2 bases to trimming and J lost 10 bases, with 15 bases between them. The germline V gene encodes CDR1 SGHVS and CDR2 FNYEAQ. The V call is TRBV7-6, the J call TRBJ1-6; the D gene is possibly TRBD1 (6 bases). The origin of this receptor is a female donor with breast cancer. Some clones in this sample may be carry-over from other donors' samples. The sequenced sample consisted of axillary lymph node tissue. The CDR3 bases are TGTGCCAGCAGCTTATCAGCAGGGGAACGGTCACCCCTCCACTTT. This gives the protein CASSLSAGERSPLHF.